A single TCR beta chain is shown here with its context. A much larger clone sits a single nucleotide away, making a read error possible. Trimming left V 4 bases short and J 14 bases short, with 17 bases between. Germline values: CDR1 MNHNS, CDR2 SASEGT. The CDR3 has 12 amino acids. Constant-region reverse primers amplified full-length variable regions, followed by semi-nested Nested Universal Primer A PCR. TCRdb called the 5' RACE reads again in MiXCR, with one record for every CDR3 protein. Of about 57,000 distinct CDR3 sequences listed, approximately 26% are singletons. Cells sorted as Tregs were CD4+, CD25+ and CD127-/low.

The sequenced material came from tumor-infiltrating Tregs sorted from the breast tumor. This clonotype originated in a female donor with breast cancer. The chain employs TRBV6-1 and TRBJ1-2; D call uncertain. CDR3: CASSANRVIGTF. The DNA for the CDR3 is TGTGCCAGCAGTGCAAACCGCGTTATTGGGACCTTC.